One and the same sample provided the 26 T cell receptor beta chains below, sequenced in a study of regulatory and conventional T cells in RAG deficiency. Blood CD4+ CD25-low CD127-high conventional T cells supplied the genomic DNA template. The method was immunoSEQ multiplex PCR; TCRdb's version includes in-frame clones alone and lacks a portion of them. The sample has around 29,000 clones, over 90% seen once. These data also featured in a second study, about regulatory T cells. From that report: Amplification used 52 TRBV primers and 13 TRBJ primers.

The sequencing input was CD25- CD4+ T cells sorted from blood. These receptors were taken from a human donor in good health.

The gene calls are TRBV6-5 and TRBJ1-3; maybe TRBD1 (6 bases). The germline V gene has CDR1 MNHEY and CDR2 SVGAGI. The CDR3 spans 15 residues. With 6 bases removed from V and 4 bases from J, the gap between germline ends came to 16 bases. The CDR3 sequence: CASSSTGIGGNTIYF. For the CDR3, the DNA is TGTGCCAGCAGCTCCACAGGGATAGGGGGAAACACCATATATTTT.

The chain has TRBV21-1 and TRBJ2-7; the D segment call TRBD1 is taken from the table without a DNA check. TRBV21-1 has pseudogene status. The CDR3 contains 17 residues. This CDR3 is CASSKEIGQGLGYEQYF. Written as DNA, the CDR3 is TGTGCCAGCAGCAAGGAGATTGGCCAGGGGTTAGGTTACGAGCAGTACTTC.

This clone was seen once. V usage is TRBV7-2 and J usage is TRBJ2-5; the D gene is possibly TRBD2 (6 bases). Trimming took 5 bases from V and 10 from J, leaving 23 bases between them. The CDR3 is 15 residues long. Looked up from germline, CDR1 is SGHTA and CDR2 is FQGNSA. Here the CDR3 reads CASSGTKAGQELQYF. The CDR3 DNA sequence: TGTGCCAGCAGCGGAACAAAGGCGGGGCAGGAGCTCCAGTACTTC.

The chain joins TRBV6-5 to TRBJ1-1, with 7 bases lining up with TRBD1. The V gene end was trimmed by 2 bases and the J gene end by 6 bases; junction bases not matched to a gene: 6. This CDR3 spans 14 amino acids. Germline-derived CDR1 and CDR2 are MNHEY and SVGAGI. The CDR3 spells CASSYDRVRAEAFF. Here the CDR3 DNA reads TGTGCCAGCAGTTACGACAGGGTAAGGGCTGAAGCTTTCTTT.

This chain connects TRBV5-1 to TRBJ1-1, with D tentatively TRBD1 (6 bases). CDR1 is SGHRS and CDR2 is YFSETQ in the germline V gene. The CDR3 length is 14 residues. V lost 0 bases, J lost 5 bases, and 11 bases lay in between. CDR3 nucleotides: TGCGCCAGCAGCTTGGATGAGGGGGTGACTGAAGCTTTCTTT. It specifies CASSLDEGVTEAFF.

In this sample, this clone turned up once. The gene calls are TRBV5-1 and TRBJ2-5; D possibly corresponds to TRBD1 (6 bases). The CDR3 has 13 amino acids. V lost 2 bases to trimming and J lost 4 bases, with 9 bases between them. The germline V gene has CDR1 SGHRS and CDR2 YFSETQ. The CDR3 spells CASSLQGRETQYF. CDR3 sequence (DNA): TGCGCCAGCAGCTTACAGGGTCGAGAGACCCAGTACTTC.

The V call is TRBV29-1, the J call TRBJ2-1, with 7 bases aligning to TRBD2. The germline V gene has CDR1 SQVTM and CDR2 ANQGSEA. The J segment lost 6 bases and the V segment lost 3 bases, leaving 2 bases of the junction unmatched. The CDR3 has 12 amino acids. This chain's CDR3 is CSVDGGGNEQFF. The CDR3, as DNA: TGCAGCGTTGATGGGGGGGGCAATGAGCAGTTCTTC.

V and J are TRBV6-1 and TRBJ2-1, with 11 nucleotides matching TRBD1. In germline, CDR1 is MNHNS, CDR2 SASEGT. CDR3 length equals 15 residues. Trimming cost V 5 bases and J 3 bases; bases outside gene matches: 3. DNA of the CDR3: TGTGCCAGCAGTCCCGGGACAGGGGGCTACAATGAGCAGTTCTTC. Translating it yields CASSPGTGGYNEQFF.

The chain joins TRBV15 to TRBJ1-5, with no clear D. The V and J ends lost 3 bases and 2 bases respectively, with 11 bases between them. Germline V lookup: CDR1 LNHNV, CDR2 YYDKDF (reference sequence). The CDR3 covers 15 residues. The CDR3 spells CATSSANSGNQPQHF. The CDR3 DNA is TGTGCCACCAGCAGCGCGAATAGTGGCAATCAGCCCCAGCATTTT.

V gene TRBV6-5 combines with J gene TRBJ2-7; D is possibly TRBD2 (5 bases). Germline V gives CDR1 MNHEY, CDR2 SVGAGI. Trimming removed 5 bases from V and 0 bases from J, with 11 bases in between. This CDR3 has 14 amino acids. In DNA form, the CDR3 reads TGTGCCAGCAGTCGGACGGGAAGCTCCTACGAGCAGTACTTC. It is translated as CASSRTGSSYEQYF.

The chain couples TRBV5-1 to TRBJ1-2; 9 bases fit TRBD1. The CDR3 sequence is 16 residues long. Germline V gives CDR1 SGHRS, CDR2 YFSETQ. The J segment lost 8 bases and the V segment lost 3 bases, leaving 14 bases of the junction unmatched. CDR3 sequence (DNA): TGCGCCAGCAGCTCGGCCGGGACAGGGACTCCTAAGGGCTACACCTTC. It yields the protein CASSSAGTGTPKGYTF. Filled out from reference TRBV5-1 and TRBJ1-2, the complete variable domain reads KAGVTQTPRYLIKTRGQQVTLSCSPISGHRSVSWYQQTPGQGLQFLFEYFSETQRNKGNFPGRFSGRQFSNSRSEMNVSTLELGDSALYLCASSSAGTGTPKGYTFGSGTRLTVV.

The chain employs TRBV4-1 and TRBJ1-4, with a weak D call TRBD1 (5 bases). This CDR3 has 16 amino acids. Germline CDR1 reads MGHRA; CDR2 reads YSYEKL. Trimming pared 1 base from V and 7 bases from J, leaving 16 bases between. CDR3 DNA sequence: TGCGCCAGCAGCCAAGCTGGGCACCGGGGGGGTGAAAAACTGTTTTTT. It translates to CASSQAGHRGGEKLFF.

The rearrangement links TRBV19 to TRBJ1-6, with D unclear. V dropped 7 bases and J dropped 6 bases, with 7 bases sitting between them. The V gene's germline CDR1 is LNHDA and CDR2 SQIVND (reference sequence). This CDR3 region has 12 residues. CDR3 DNA: TGTGCCAGTATTGGGCTTAATTCACCCCTCCACTTT. Its translation is CASIGLNSPLHF.

This chain links TRBV6-1 with TRBJ1-3; TRBD1 is a possible D gene (5 bases). The V gene lost 2 bases and the J gene lost 1 base, with 6 bases spanning the gap. Germline values: CDR1 MNHNS, CDR2 SASEGT. The CDR3 loop spans 14 amino acids. DNA for the CDR3: TGTGCCAGCAGTGAAAGGGGATCTGGAAACACCATATATTTT. Its translation is CASSERGSGNTIYF.

The rearrangement links TRBV7-3 to TRBJ2-5, with D uncertain. Germline CDR1 reads SGHTA; CDR2 reads FQGTGA. The CDR3 has 13 amino acids. V was cut by 4 bases and J by 1 base, with 7 bases left in between. The CDR3 region is CASSWSVQETQYF. CDR3 coding DNA: TGTGCCAGCAGCTGGTCAGTCCAAGAGACCCAGTACTTC.

V gene TRBV6-5 combines with J gene TRBJ1-2, with no clear D. This CDR3 spans 12 amino acids. Germline CDR1 MNHEY, CDR2 SVGAGI. V dropped 2 bases and J dropped 8 bases, with 9 bases sitting between them. The CDR3 sequence is CASSYPGGGYTF. DNA for the CDR3: TGTGCCAGCAGTTACCCTGGAGGCGGCTACACCTTC.

The chain joins TRBV5-1 to TRBJ2-5; tentatively, D is TRBD1 (6 bases). The CDR3 runs 14 residues. The V end lost 4 bases, the J end lost 3 bases, and 13 bases lay between the germline ends. Germline V gene lookup returns CDR1 SGHRS and CDR2 YFSETQ. The DNA for the CDR3 is TGCGCCAGCAGCCGGGACATCGTGGAAGAGACCCAGTACTTC. As protein: CASSRDIVEETQYF.

The V and J genes are TRBV10-1 and TRBJ1-2, with a weak D call TRBD1 (5 bases). Germline-derived CDR1 and CDR2 are WNHNN and SYGVQD (reference sequence). Trimming left V 2 bases short and J 4 bases short, with 8 bases between. There are 13 residues in the CDR3. The CDR3 coding sequence is TGCGCCAGCAGTGAGAGACAGTCCTATGGCTACACCTTC. Its translation is CASSERQSYGYTF.

This chain connects TRBV5-1 to TRBJ2-2; the match to TRBD2 covers 12 bases. Germline CDR1 SGHRS, CDR2 YFSETQ. This CDR3 is built from 19 residues. The V gene end was trimmed by 2 bases and the J gene end by 1 base; junction bases not matched to a gene: 9. The CDR3 protein is CASSFVVLAGGKNTGELFF. For the CDR3, the DNA is TGCGCCAGCAGCTTCGTCGTGCTAGCGGGGGGGAAGAACACCGGGGAGCTGTTTTTT.

The V and J genes are TRBV5-1 and TRBJ1-2; TRBD1 matches at 10 bases. The CDR3 covers 17 residues. The germline gives CDR1 SGHRS, CDR2 YFSETQ. The trim removed 0 bases at V and 4 bases at J, leaving 9 bases unmatched. The CDR3 here is CASSLDGFGQGGYGYTF. CDR3 coding DNA: TGCGCCAGCAGCTTGGATGGGTTCGGACAGGGGGGCTATGGCTACACCTTC.

The rearrangement joins TRBV2 to TRBJ1-3; D ambiguous. V was pared by 2 bases and J by 3 bases, with 5 bases between. The CDR3 is 13 amino acids. Looked up from germline, CDR1 is SNHLY and CDR2 is FYNNEI. The CDR3 nucleotides are TGTGCCAGCAGTGAATCGTTTGGAAACACCATATATTTT. Amino acids: CASSESFGNTIYF.

This chain's CDR3 is CASSVATGALLYGYTF. CDR3 nucleotides: TGTGCCAGCAGCGTCGCGACAGGGGCTCTACTCTATGGCTACACCTTC. The chain carries TRBV9 and TRBJ1-2; 8 positions match TRBD1. With 2 bases clipped from V and 4 bases from J, the junction kept 10 bases outside the gene matches. This CDR3 is built from 16 residues. Germline lookup yields CDR1 SGDLS and CDR2 YYNGEE.

This clone appeared a single time. The sample has other DNA sequences that encode this CDR3 too. This chain links TRBV6-5 with TRBJ1-6, with D perhaps matching TRBD1 (6 bases). CDR3 size: 15 residues. The germline V gene encodes CDR1 MNHEY and CDR2 SVGAGI. V was pared by 7 bases and J by 3 bases, with 13 bases between. The CDR3 protein is CASKEGHLYNSPLHF. For the CDR3, the DNA is TGTGCCAGCAAAGAGGGACACCTCTATAATTCACCCCTCCACTTT.

V usage is TRBV6-1 and J usage is TRBJ1-4, with no clear D. This CDR3 spans 14 amino acids. With 7 bases removed from V and 7 bases from J, the gap between germline ends came to 16 bases. CDR1 and CDR2 from the germline V gene are MNHNS and SASEGT. CDR3 sequence: CASNPLSAGEKLFF. The CDR3 coding sequence is TGTGCCAGCAACCCCCTAAGCGCGGGTGAAAAACTGTTTTTT.

The gene calls are TRBV5-1 and TRBJ1-1; weak D call: TRBD1 (5 bases). Looked up from germline, CDR1 is SGHRS and CDR2 is YFSETQ. This CDR3 spans 15 amino acids. V shed 4 bases and J shed 1 base, with 14 bases lying between them. The CDR3 DNA follows: TGCGCCAGCAGCCCGACTGGGCAGGGGAACACTGAAGCTTTCTTT. It specifies CASSPTGQGNTEAFF.

This clone was seen more than once but under ten times. The chain uses TRBV6-6 and TRBJ1-3; maybe TRBD1 (6 bases). This CDR3 is 15 amino acids long. V was shortened by 2 bases and J by 1 base, with 9 bases between the two germline ends. Germline assignment: CDR1 MNHNY and CDR2 SVGAGI (reference sequence). CDR3 protein: CASSYGGASGNTIYF. For the CDR3, the DNA is TGTGCCAGCAGTTACGGGGGGGCGTCTGGAAACACCATATATTTT.